This T cell receptor beta chain was identified in a study of cytomegalovirus exposure and HLA in healthy donors. The overall study: Falling in the Caucasian-associated ancestry cluster were roughly 86% of approximately 400 genotyped donors.

A note on this clone: Its antigen is currently unknown.

The germline V gene encodes CDR1 GTSNPN and CDR2 SVGIG (reference sequence). V was cut by 2 bases and J by 5 bases, with 6 bases left in between. The CDR3 loop spans 11 amino acids. Study-wide results and limits: The authors enumerated over 150 TCR beta chains as linked to cytomegalovirus. The later analysis indicated that the majority of CMV-associated TCR beta chains appeared HLA-restricted.

Researchers ran the PCR with 60 Vbeta and 13 Jbeta primers. Source study methods: About 10 million of roughly 81 million unique TCR beta chains were shared, per a later count. Some clones are missing from TCRdb's copy, which holds only in-frame ones; the method was immunoSEQ multiplex PCR. The V and J calls and clone size were taken over from that table, and D and trimming were inferred from the DNA. In all, the sample yields 140,000 to 150,000 clones. The sequence derives from a woman in her forties or fifties in good health and CMV-seronegative. The chain uses TRBV30 and TRBJ2-5; D remains unclear. Sequenced sample: PBMCs. This CDR3 reads CAWSIGETQYF. CDR3 DNA: TGTGCCTGGAGTATCGGGGAGACCCAGTACTTC.